Each of the 2 T cell receptor beta chains below was sequenced from the same sample in a study of blood T cell repertoires in COVID-19. The method was immunoSEQ multiplex PCR; TCRdb's version includes in-frame clones alone and lacks a portion of them. The data contain 250,000 to 300,000 clones, around nine tenths of them singletons. What was sequenced was peripheral blood. These TCRs come from a woman aged 25-40 years with COVID-19, enrolled during active disease.

This clone was recorded only once. The J gene is TRBJ2-7, the V gene TRBV30, with a weak D call TRBD2 (6 bases). V gave up 1 base and J gave up 6 bases, with 13 bases separating them. The germline V gene encodes CDR1 GTSNPN and CDR2 SVGIG (reference sequence). The CDR3 is 13 amino acids. DNA of the CDR3: TGTGCCTGGAGTGAGGGCTCCGGGGGCGAGCAGTACTTC. Its translation: CAWSEGSGGEQYF.

The chain uses TRBV2 and TRBJ2-2; D is undetermined. The germline CDR1 and CDR2 sequences are SNHLY and FYNNEI. The V and J ends lost 6 bases and 6 bases respectively, with 5 bases between them. This CDR3 region has 11 residues. The CDR3 region is CASRSAGELFF. Written as DNA, the CDR3 is TGTGCCAGCAGGTCGGCCGGGGAGCTGTTTTTT.